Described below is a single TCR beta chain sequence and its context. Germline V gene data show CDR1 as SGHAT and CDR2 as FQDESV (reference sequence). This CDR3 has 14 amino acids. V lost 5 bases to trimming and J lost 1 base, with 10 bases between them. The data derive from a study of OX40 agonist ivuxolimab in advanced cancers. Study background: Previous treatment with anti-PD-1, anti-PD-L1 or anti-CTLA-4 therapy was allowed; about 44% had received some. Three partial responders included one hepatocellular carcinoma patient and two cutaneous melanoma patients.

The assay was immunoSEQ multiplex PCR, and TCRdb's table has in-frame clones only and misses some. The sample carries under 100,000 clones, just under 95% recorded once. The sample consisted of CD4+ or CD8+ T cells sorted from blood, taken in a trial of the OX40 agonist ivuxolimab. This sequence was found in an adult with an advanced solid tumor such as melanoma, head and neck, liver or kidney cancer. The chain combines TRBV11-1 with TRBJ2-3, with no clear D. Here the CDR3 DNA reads TGTGCCAGCAGCCCAGGAGAAGGCACAGATACGCAGTATTTT. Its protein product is CASSPGEGTDTQYF.